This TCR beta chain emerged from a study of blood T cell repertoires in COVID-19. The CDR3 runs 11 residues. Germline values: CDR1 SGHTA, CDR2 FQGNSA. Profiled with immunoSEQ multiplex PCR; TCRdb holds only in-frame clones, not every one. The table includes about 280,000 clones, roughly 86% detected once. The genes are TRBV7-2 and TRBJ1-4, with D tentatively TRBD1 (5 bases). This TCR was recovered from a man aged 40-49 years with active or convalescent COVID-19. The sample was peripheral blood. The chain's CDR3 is CVEGLNEKLFF. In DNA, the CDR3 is TGTGTCGAGGGACTGAATGAAAAACTGTTTTTT. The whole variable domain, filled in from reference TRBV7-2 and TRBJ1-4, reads GAGVSQSPSNKVTEKGKDVELRCDPISGHTALYWYRQSLGQGLEFLIYFQGNSAPDKSGLPSDRFSAERTGGSVSTLTIQRTQQEDSAVYLCVEGLNEKLFFGSGTQLSVL.